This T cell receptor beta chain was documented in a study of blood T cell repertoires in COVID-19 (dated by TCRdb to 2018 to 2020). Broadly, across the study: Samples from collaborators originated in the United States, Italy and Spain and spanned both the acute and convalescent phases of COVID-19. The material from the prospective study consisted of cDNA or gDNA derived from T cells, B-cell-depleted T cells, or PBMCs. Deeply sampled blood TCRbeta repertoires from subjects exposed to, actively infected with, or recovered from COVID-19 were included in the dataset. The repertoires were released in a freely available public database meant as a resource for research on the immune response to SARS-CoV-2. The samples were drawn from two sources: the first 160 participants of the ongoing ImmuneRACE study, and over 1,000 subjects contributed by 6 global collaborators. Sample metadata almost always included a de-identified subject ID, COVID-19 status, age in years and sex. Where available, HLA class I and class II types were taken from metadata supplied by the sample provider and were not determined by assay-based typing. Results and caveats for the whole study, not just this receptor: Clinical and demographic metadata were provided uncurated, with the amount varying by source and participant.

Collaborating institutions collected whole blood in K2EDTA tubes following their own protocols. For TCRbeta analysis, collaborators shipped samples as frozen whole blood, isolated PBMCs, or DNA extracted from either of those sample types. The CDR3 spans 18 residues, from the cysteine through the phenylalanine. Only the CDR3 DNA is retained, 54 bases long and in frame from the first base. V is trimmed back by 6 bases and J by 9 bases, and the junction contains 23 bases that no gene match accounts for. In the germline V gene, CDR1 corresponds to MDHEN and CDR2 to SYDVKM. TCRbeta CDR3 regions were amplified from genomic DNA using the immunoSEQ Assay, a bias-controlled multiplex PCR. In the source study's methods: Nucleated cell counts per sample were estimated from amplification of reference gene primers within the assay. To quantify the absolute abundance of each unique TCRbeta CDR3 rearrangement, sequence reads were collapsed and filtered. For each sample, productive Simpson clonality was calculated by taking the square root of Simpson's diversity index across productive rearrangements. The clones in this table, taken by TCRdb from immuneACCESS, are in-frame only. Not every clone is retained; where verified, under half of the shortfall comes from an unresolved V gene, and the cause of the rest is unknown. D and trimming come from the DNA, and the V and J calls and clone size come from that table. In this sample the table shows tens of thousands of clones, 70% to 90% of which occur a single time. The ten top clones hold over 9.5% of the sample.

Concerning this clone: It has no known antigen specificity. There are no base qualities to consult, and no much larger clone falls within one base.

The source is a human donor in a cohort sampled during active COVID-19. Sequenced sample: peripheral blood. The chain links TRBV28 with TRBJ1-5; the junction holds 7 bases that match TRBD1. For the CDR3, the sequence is CASSAGESTGNSGPPQHF. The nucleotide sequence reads TGTGCCAGCAGCGCGGGTGAGTCGACAGGGAATAGTGGACCGCCCCAGCATTTT. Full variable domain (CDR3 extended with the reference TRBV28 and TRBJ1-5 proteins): DVKVTQSSRYLVKRTGEKVFLECVQDMDHENMFWYRQDPGLGLRLIYFSYDVKMKEKGDIPEGYSVSREKKERFSLILESASTNQTSMYLCASSAGESTGNSGPPQHFGDGTRLSIL.